The 21 T cell receptor beta chains in this list originate from one sample, sequenced in a study of OX40 agonist ivuxolimab in advanced cancers. Repertoires were generated with immunoSEQ multiplex PCR, while TCRdb's copy carries only in-frame clones and drops some. The data hold under 70,000 clones, with about 88% observed a single time. Specimen: CD4+ or CD8+ T cells sorted from blood, collected in a trial of the OX40 agonist ivuxolimab. The receptors stem from an adult with an advanced solid tumor such as melanoma, head and neck, liver or kidney cancer.

This chain links TRBV18 with TRBJ2-1; TRBD2 aligns across 9 bases. The germline V gene has CDR1 KGHSH and CDR2 LQKENI. The CDR3 spans 20 residues. J was trimmed by 7 bases and V by 0 bases; bases with no gene match: 19. The CDR3 sequence is CASSPPPSPEWREGRNEQFF. CDR3 DNA sequence: TGTGCCAGCTCACCACCCCCCTCTCCAGAATGGCGGGAGGGCCGGAATGAGCAGTTCTTC.

The chain couples TRBV11-1 to TRBJ2-1; a weak D match, TRBD2 (5 bases). Trimming removed 0 bases at V and 12 bases at J, with 9 bases between. In germline, CDR1 is SGHAT, CDR2 FQDESV (reference sequence). The CDR3 has 12 residues. As DNA, the CDR3 is TGTGCCAGCAGCTTAGCAGGACTCGGGCAGTTCTTC. It translates to CASSLAGLGQFF.

This clone was observed a few times. The chain is built from TRBV2 and TRBJ2-1; possible D gene TRBD2, 6 bases. Germline V CDR1 and CDR2: SNHLY, FYNNEI. There are 15 residues in the CDR3. The germline V and J ends were trimmed by 1 base and 9 bases, with 16 bases remaining between them. The CDR3 region is CASSEGDSSLSEQFF. CDR3 nucleotides: TGTGCCAGCAGTGAAGGGGACTCTTCCCTCAGTGAGCAGTTCTTC.

The V call is TRBV27, the J call TRBJ2-2; 8 bases are shared with TRBD2. CDR3 length: 18 residues. The V gene end was trimmed by 4 bases and the J gene end by 5 bases; junction bases not matched to a gene: 15. Germline V gives CDR1 MNHEY, CDR2 SMNVEV (reference sequence). CDR3 DNA sequence: TGTGCCAGCAGTTCTCACCCGGGAGGGGGGCGCGGGACCGGGGAGCTGTTTTTT. Amino acids: CASSSHPGGGRGTGELFF.

This chain connects TRBV7-3 to TRBJ2-1, with D maybe TRBD1 (6 bases). The CDR3 spans 13 residues. The germline CDR1 and CDR2 sequences are SGHTA and FQGTGA. V dropped 4 bases and J dropped 6 bases, with 10 bases sitting between them. CDR3 sequence (DNA): TGTGCCAGCAGCTCACAGGGCGGCAATGAGCAGTTCTTC. Protein: CASSSQGGNEQFF.

The chain uses TRBV5-1 and TRBJ2-2; D is possibly TRBD1 or TRBD2 (5 bases each). The CDR3 has 14 amino acids. Germline CDR1 reads SGHRS; CDR2 reads YFSETQ. The V gene lost 5 bases and the J gene lost 6 bases, with 14 bases spanning the gap. The CDR3 loop is CASSSRGVAGELFF. DNA of the CDR3: TGCGCCAGCAGTTCCCGAGGGGTGGCCGGGGAGCTGTTTTTT.

V and J are TRBV28 and TRBJ1-2, with unresolved D. The CDR3 is made up of 14 amino acids. V lost 1 base to trimming and J lost 2 bases, with 8 bases between them. Germline V gene data show CDR1 as MDHEN and CDR2 as SYDVKM. In DNA, the CDR3 is TGTGCCAGCAGTTTATTAAGGGTAAACTATGGCTACACCTTC. It codes for CASSLLRVNYGYTF.

J is TRBJ1-5 and V is TRBV7-2; 7 bases map to TRBD1. In germline, CDR1 is SGHTA, CDR2 FQGNSA. This CDR3 contains 16 residues. After removal of 5 bases from V and 7 bases from J, the junction contained 14 bases not matched to a gene. CDR3 loop: CASSQDRVGVGQPQHF. CDR3 coding DNA: TGTGCCAGCAGCCAAGACAGGGTGGGTGTAGGACAGCCCCAGCATTTT.

V and J are TRBV29-1 and TRBJ2-3; 7 bases align to TRBD1. The CDR3 has 12 amino acids. CDR1 and CDR2 from the germline V gene are SQVTM and ANQGSEA. This chain's CDR3 is CGLSRGTDTQYF. The CDR3 DNA reads TGCGGCTTGAGCAGGGGGACAGATACGCAGTATTTT.

This chain joins TRBV6-6 and TRBJ2-5; the D is unclear. Trimming left V 6 bases short and J 1 base short, with 6 bases between. This CDR3 has 12 residues. In germline, CDR1 is MNHNY, CDR2 SVGAGI (reference sequence). The CDR3 spells CASSPRQETQYF. DNA for the CDR3: TGTGCCAGCAGCCCCCGCCAAGAGACCCAGTACTTC.

The J gene is TRBJ2-3, the V gene TRBV6-1; D gene ambiguous. There are 13 residues in the CDR3. Germline V gene data show CDR1 as MNHNS and CDR2 as SASEGT. The germline V and J ends were trimmed by 1 base and 2 bases, with 4 bases remaining between them. The CDR3, as DNA: TGTGCCAGCAGTGAAGACAACACAGATACGCAGTATTTT. This sequence encodes CASSEDNTDTQYF.

This clone was seen a single time. The chain combines TRBV7-2 with TRBJ2-3; TRBD2 aligns across 10 bases. Germline CDR1 reads SGHTA; CDR2 reads FQGNSA. The length of the CDR3 is 14 residues. J was trimmed by 4 bases and V by 2 bases; bases with no gene match: 0. The CDR3 loop reads CASSLLAGADTQYF. The DNA of the CDR3 is TGTGCCAGCAGCTTACTAGCGGGGGCAGATACGCAGTATTTT.

The chain employs TRBV28 and TRBJ2-7; D uncertain. V lost 5 bases and J lost 3, with 5 bases in between. CDR1 MDHEN and CDR2 SYDVKM come from the germline V gene. This CDR3 spans 11 amino acids. In DNA form, the CDR3 reads TGTGCCAGCAGTACCAACTACGAGCAGTACTTC. Protein product: CASSTNYEQYF.

This clone has a handful of counts. This chain connects TRBV5-6 to TRBJ2-1; tentative D call: TRBD2 (6 bases). CDR3 size: 11 residues. Trimming pared 2 bases from V and 15 bases from J, leaving 12 bases between. The germline gives CDR1 SGHDT, CDR2 YYEEEE. This chain's CDR3 is CASSFSGRRFF. For the CDR3, the DNA is TGTGCCAGCAGCTTCTCGGGGAGGAGGTTCTTC.

The chain recombines TRBV10-1 with TRBJ2-7; TRBD1 matches 9 bases. V shed 9 bases and J 5 bases; nucleotides not matched to a gene: 11. The CDR3 extends over 14 amino acids. Germline CDR1 WNHNN, CDR2 SYGVQD (reference sequence). The CDR3 here is CASPNSGTGHEQYF. CDR3 in DNA: TGCGCCAGTCCTAACTCCGGGACAGGGCACGAGCAGTACTTC.

The rearrangement links TRBV16 to TRBJ2-3; no clear D gene. The CDR3 sequence is 12 residues long. Germline CDR1 is KGHSY and CDR2 is FQNENV. The V end lost 4 bases, the J end lost 5 bases, and 7 bases lay between the germline ends. DNA for the CDR3: TGTGCCAGCAGCCCCACAAGAGATACGCAGTATTTT. Its protein product is CASSPTRDTQYF.

This rearrangement joins TRBV19 to TRBJ1-4, with TRBD1 matching 10 bases. V was pared by 5 bases and J by 8 bases, with 8 bases of the junction left unmatched. Germline CDR1 and CDR2: LNHDA and SQIVND (reference sequence). The CDR3 has 15 residues. CDR3 loop: CASSDLGTGVEKLFF. The CDR3 DNA sequence: TGTGCCAGTAGTGACCTTGGGACAGGGGTCGAAAAACTGTTTTTT.

This clone was seen just once. The chain combines TRBV7-2 with TRBJ1-1; D is ambiguous. Trimming removed 2 bases at V and 1 base at J, with 5 bases between. This CDR3 comprises 13 residues. Germline V gene sequence: CDR1 SGHTA, CDR2 FQGNSA. In DNA, the CDR3 is TGTGCCAGCAGCTTATACAGGAACACTGAAGCTTTCTTT. It encodes CASSLYRNTEAFF.

This chain links TRBV19 with TRBJ2-7, with D possibly TRBD1 on 7 matching bases. In germline, CDR1 is LNHDA, CDR2 SQIVND (reference sequence). This CDR3 comprises 15 residues. Deletions cut 0 bases from V and 2 bases from J, with 11 bases between. Here the CDR3 reads CASSIDGGQPYEQYF. In DNA form, the CDR3 reads TGTGCCAGTAGTATAGACGGGGGACAGCCCTACGAGCAGTACTTC.

The chain carries TRBV4-1 and TRBJ2-2; 7 nucleotides line up with TRBD2. Germline loops: CDR1 MGHRA, CDR2 YSYEKL. The length of the CDR3 is 14 residues. V shed 1 base and J 11 bases; nucleotides not matched to a gene: 7. The CDR3 region has the DNA TGCGCCAGCAGCCAAGTGGGGAGGGGCCCTGAGCTGTTTTTT. Its protein product is CASSQVGRGPELFF.

The rearrangement joins TRBV2 to TRBJ2-5; D is perhaps TRBD2 (5 bases). Germline-derived CDR1 and CDR2 are SNHLY and FYNNEI. The ends were cut back, 8 bases at V and 2 bases at J, with 18 bases in the middle. The CDR3 has 15 amino acids. The CDR3 sequence is CASEGGTVTQETQYF. In nucleotides, the CDR3 is TGTGCCAGCGAGGGCGGTACAGTGACTCAAGAGACCCAGTACTTC.